Presented here are 16 T cell receptor beta chains from one specimen sequenced in a study of neurological immune-mediated disorders. TCRdb itself ran the 5' RACE reads through MiXCR, one entry per CDR3 protein. The sample carries about 50,000 distinct CDR3 sequences, about 3.5% recorded once. The sample consisted of PBMCs. These receptors came from a man aged 40-49 years with multiple sclerosis.

Comments on this clonotype: The junction and the germline gene differ at one end; a read error may be behind it. The V and J genes are TRBV10-3 and TRBJ1-6, with D maybe TRBD1 (5 bases). CDR3 length: 15 residues. Per the germline V gene, CDR1 is ENHRY and CDR2 is SYGVKD. CDR3 protein: CAISEYTDYRTPLNF. For the CDR3, the DNA is TGTGCCATCAGTGAGTATACGGATTACAGGACACCCCTCAACTTT.

This clonotype was seen many times. The chain has TRBV27 and TRBJ2-5; D gene uncertain. CDR3 size: 16 residues. Trimming stripped 6 bases from V and 2 bases from J, with 19 bases between. The germline V gene encodes CDR1 MNHEY and CDR2 SMNVEV (reference sequence). The CDR3 coding sequence is TGTGCCAGCAGCAAACGTGGTCGTATGGCACAAGAGACCCAGTACTTC. Its translation is CASSKRGRMAQETQYF.

This clonotype was recorded many times. V is TRBV5-1 and J is TRBJ1-5; D is unresolved. Trimming took 0 bases from V and 2 from J, leaving 3 bases between them. Germline CDR1 and CDR2: SGHRS and YFSETQ. The CDR3 contains 13 residues. CDR3 in amino acids: CASSLDGNQPQHF. For the CDR3, the DNA is TGCGCCAGCAGCTTGGACGGCAATCAGCCCCAGCATTTT.

The table lists this clonotype with many counts. The V call is TRBV3-1, the J call TRBJ2-4; D perhaps matches TRBD1 (6 bases). Trimming shortened V by 4 bases and J by 4 bases, and 11 bases separated the two germline ends. This CDR3 comprises 14 residues. The germline gives CDR1 LGHDT, CDR2 YNNKEL (reference sequence). CDR3 amino acids: CASSPQQGKNIQYF. The CDR3 region has the DNA TGTGCCAGCAGCCCTCAACAGGGTAAAAACATTCAGTACTTC. Drawing the rest from reference TRBV3-1 and TRBJ2-4, the complete variable domain is DTAVSQTPKYLVTQMGNDKSIKCEQNLGHDTMYWYKQDSKKFLKIMFSYNNKELIINETVPNRFSPKSPDKAHLNLHINSLELGDSAVYFCASSPQQGKNIQYFGAGTRLSVL.

This chain joins TRBV5-1 and TRBJ1-2; D possibly corresponds to TRBD1 (6 bases). The CDR3 runs 16 residues. The ends were cut back, 0 bases at V and 4 bases at J, with 16 bases in the middle. From germline, CDR1 is SGHRS and CDR2 YFSETQ. This chain's CDR3 is CASSLVSGQRIYGYTF. The CDR3 nucleotides are TGCGCCAGCAGCTTGGTTTCCGGACAGCGGATCTATGGCTACACCTTC.

In this sample, this clonotype turned up many times. CDR3 coding DNA: TGCAGTGCTAGAACACGACAGGGGGGCTACGAGCAGTACTTC. Its translation: CSARTRQGGYEQYF. The rearrangement joins TRBV20-1 to TRBJ2-7, with 9 bases that match TRBD1. Germline CDR1 is DFQATT and CDR2 is SNEGSKA (reference sequence). V shed 2 bases, J shed 3 bases, and the junction held 5 bases outside the gene matches. The CDR3 is 14 amino acids.

This clonotype was observed a handful of times. This sequence joins TRBV7-9 and TRBJ2-7; TRBD1 matches 7 bases. Losses at the gene ends were 5 bases for V and 7 bases for J; bases not matched to a gene: 14. Germline V CDR1 and CDR2: SEHNR, FQNEAQ (reference sequence). This CDR3 is 15 amino acids long. The chain's CDR3 is CASSPGSQGLGEQYF. The CDR3 nucleotides are TGTGCCAGCAGCCCCGGGTCACAGGGGCTGGGGGAGCAGTACTTC.

This clonotype was seen only a few times. The chain has TRBV7-8 and TRBJ2-5; D uncertain. The ends were cut back, 1 base at V and 3 bases at J, with 9 bases in the middle. Germline V CDR1 and CDR2: SGHVS, FQNEAQ. The CDR3 spans 14 residues. The CDR3 spells CASSLGATEETQYF. The CDR3 nucleotides read TGTGCCAGCAGCTTAGGGGCCACCGAAGAGACCCAGTACTTC. Combining the CDR3 with reference TRBV7-8 and TRBJ2-5 gives the whole variable domain GAGVSQSPRYKVAKRGQDVALRCDPISGHVSLFWYQQALGQGPEFLTYFQNEAQLDKSGLPSDRFFAERPEGSVSTLKIQRTQQEDSAVYLCASSLGATEETQYFGPGTRLLVL.

Ten or more counts support this clonotype. The rearrangement joins TRBV11-1 to TRBJ2-7; 7 nucleotides agree with TRBD1. Germline loops: CDR1 SGHAT, CDR2 FQDESV (reference sequence). After removal of 2 bases from V and 3 bases from J, the junction contained 7 bases not matched to a gene. The CDR3 runs 15 residues. The CDR3 spells CASSLNPGGVYEQYF. The CDR3 DNA reads as TGTGCCAGCAGCTTAAATCCAGGGGGAGTCTACGAGCAGTACTTC.

This clonotype was detected ten times or more. The chain has TRBV5-4 and TRBJ2-3; tentatively, D is TRBD1 or TRBD2 (6 bases each). CDR1 and CDR2 from the germline V gene are SGHNT and YYREEE (reference sequence). The V and J ends lost 3 bases and 8 bases respectively, with 13 bases between them. The CDR3 is made up of 13 amino acids. The chain's CDR3 is CASSSPRGLTQYF. CDR3 bases: TGTGCCAGCAGCTCACCTCGGGGGCTTACGCAGTATTTT.

This clonotype was counted at least ten times. The V call is TRBV28, the J call TRBJ1-5; D is unclear. In germline, CDR1 is MDHEN, CDR2 SYDVKM. V was shortened by 8 bases and J by 1 base, with 6 bases between the two germline ends. The CDR3 has 12 amino acids. CDR3 residues: CASVDSNQPQHF. The CDR3, as DNA: TGTGCCAGCGTGGACAGCAATCAGCCCCAGCATTTT.

This clonotype was recorded at least ten times. This clone may be a read error of a much larger clone one base away. The chain recombines TRBV5-1 with TRBJ1-1; D uncertain. The V end was cut by 4 bases, the J end by 1 base, with 11 bases between. The germline V gene encodes CDR1 SGHRS and CDR2 YFSETQ. The CDR3 totals 14 residues. CDR3 sequence: CASSPGKQNTEAFF. The CDR3 DNA reads as TGCGCCAGCAGCCCGGGAAAGCAGAACACTGAAGCTTTCTTT.

This clonotype has at least ten counts. The chain combines TRBV19 with TRBJ1-2; 8 bases agree with TRBD1. The CDR3 covers 11 residues. Losses at the gene ends were 10 bases for V and 6 bases for J; bases not matched to a gene: 4. CDR1 is LNHDA, CDR2 SQIVND, per germline (reference sequence). The CDR3 nucleotides read TGTGCCACCTCACAGGGGGATGGCTACACCTTC. As protein: CATSQGDGYTF.

This clonotype was counted at least ten times. V gene TRBV4-1 combines with J gene TRBJ2-7; D unclear. CDR3 length: 14 amino acids. The V end lost 1 base, the J end lost 5 bases, and 12 bases lay between the germline ends. Germline loops: CDR1 MGHRA, CDR2 YSYEKL. This CDR3 reads CASSQVEHSNEQYF. CDR3 DNA sequence: TGCGCCAGCAGCCAAGTCGAACATTCCAACGAGCAGTACTTC.

This clonotype was counted many times. The V call is TRBV20-1, the J call TRBJ2-7; TRBD1 matches at 8 bases. The junction had 8 bases not matched to a gene; V was cut back by 5 bases and J by 2 bases. This CDR3 spans 14 amino acids. Germline V gives CDR1 DFQATT, CDR2 SNEGSKA (reference sequence). Here the CDR3 reads CSAYPPGQAYEQYF. The CDR3 region has the DNA TGCAGTGCTTACCCTCCGGGACAGGCCTACGAGCAGTACTTC.

In this sample, this clonotype turned up many times. The J gene is TRBJ2-4, the V gene TRBV20-1; D gene uncertain. The germline gives CDR1 DFQATT, CDR2 SNEGSKA (reference sequence). The V end was cut by 0 bases, the J end by 0 bases, with 3 bases between. This CDR3 spans 13 amino acids. CDR3 loop: CSARELAKNIQYF. The CDR3 nucleotides read TGCAGTGCTAGAGAACTAGCCAAAAACATTCAGTACTTC.